The clone carrying this TCR beta chain was detected only a few times. Its matching antigen is unknown. Blood RNA came from unsorted whole blood; germline DNA was also extracted. No treatment had been given to the patients, who were chronically infected with HBV. With around 500 ng total RNA as template and a constant-region primer, TCR beta cDNA was made. Libraries covering TCR beta were generated through three nested multiplex PCR rounds (using a slightly modified ARM-PCR). Both of the initial two PCR rounds ran for around 10 cycles and employed TRBV1-TRBV30 forward primers alongside a C-beta reverse primer. TCRdb redid the calling of the multiplex PCR reads with MiXCR, one entry per CDR3 protein. The sample lists a few hundred thousand distinct CDR3 sequences, roughly 60% seen once, with 15% to 20% in the top ten. This sample stems from a study of tumor-infiltrating lymphocytes in primary liver carcinoma. Across the study: Spanning 30 to 69 years of age, the patients were men and women. Sequenced samples came back with roughly 3.5 to 7.5 million productive TCRbeta reads, and the counts looked alike across tissue types.

CDR1 and CDR2 from the germline V gene are SNHLY and FYNNEI. Trimming left V 8 bases short and J 0 bases short, with 20 bases between. CDR3 size: 16 residues. Broader study findings: For tumor-adjacent and tumor-blood pairs, overlap was less than that seen for tumor region pairs.

This TCR came from a woman aged 25-40 years with primary liver carcinoma and hepatitis B virus infection. Sample: peripheral blood. The chain combines TRBV2 with TRBJ2-7, with a weak D call TRBD2 (6 bases). This CDR3 reads CASGGSVSSSSYEQYF. Written as DNA, the CDR3 is TGTGCCAGCGGGGGGAGCGTCTCCTCCAGCTCCTACGAGCAGTACTTC.